These T cell receptor beta chains were read from a single sample in a study of cytomegalovirus exposure and HLA in healthy donors. The method was immunoSEQ multiplex PCR; TCRdb's version includes in-frame clones alone and lacks a portion of them. The repertoire shows 140,000 to 150,000 clones; the top ten hold 0.96%. The sequencing sample was made of PBMCs. The receptor source for this set is a male donor in good health and CMV-seronegative. CDR3s include the opening cysteine and the closing phenylalanine or tryptophan. The D gene is left open where the match is weak.

TGTGCCAGCAGCCAACCCTCAGGGGGTCCCGTGGAGGAAAAACTGTTTTTT	CASSQPSGGPVEEKLFF	TRBV4-2	TRBJ1-4	TRBD1
TGCGCCAGCAGCGGAGGGGACCTCCCAGGCCCCAAAAACATTCAGTACTTC	CASSGGDLPGPKNIQYF	TRBV5-1	TRBJ2-4	-
TGTGCCAGCACCCCCCAAGGACAGGGAAGGGAAAAACTGTTTTTT	CASTPQGQGREKLFF	TRBV5-6	TRBJ1-4	TRBD1
TGTGCCAGCAACCTAGGGAGTGAAGCTTTCTTT	CASNLGSEAFF	TRBV6-6	TRBJ1-1	-
TGTGCCAGCTCACCAGCCGGACAGGGGGCGACTGGAAACACCATATATTTT	CASSPAGQGATGNTIYF	TRBV18	TRBJ1-3	TRBD1
TGCGCCAGCCGGGACACTATGAACACTGAAGCTTTCTTT	CASRDTMNTEAFF	TRBV5-1	TRBJ1-1	-
TGTGCCAGCAGTCCCCCAGGGGGCTACAATGAGCAGTTCTTC	CASSPPGGYNEQFF	TRBV28	TRBJ2-1	TRBD1
TGTGCCTGGGGACAGGGGGTCGGGACAGATACGCAGTATTTT	CAWGQGVGTDTQYF	TRBV30	TRBJ2-3	TRBD1
TGTGCCTGGAAAGAAGCGGGAGTTCGAAATGAGCAGTTCTTC	CAWKEAGVRNEQFF	TRBV30	TRBJ2-1	TRBD2
TGTGCCAGTAGTGTGCTAGCGGGAGATGGGCCGGGAGAGCAGTACTTC	CASSVLAGDGPGEQYF	TRBV19	TRBJ2-7	TRBD2
TGCGCCAGCAGCTTGGGGGTACAGCAATACAATGAGCAGTTCTTC	CASSLGVQQYNEQFF	TRBV5-1	TRBJ2-1	-
TGTGCCAGCTCACCACGGATGGGCGGGCAGGACAATGAGCAGTTCTTC	CASSPRMGGQDNEQFF	TRBV18	TRBJ2-1	-
TGTGCCAGCAATATTCATCCGGGACTCTTAACCGGGGAGCTGTTTTTT	CASNIHPGLLTGELFF	TRBV11-2	TRBJ2-2	-
TGCGCCAGCAGCTTGGTGGCGGGGGAATACTATGAGCAGTTCTTC	CASSLVAGEYYEQFF	TRBV5-1	TRBJ2-1	TRBD2
TGCAGCGCACTCGGGGGGTGGACTGAAGCTTTCTTT	CSALGGWTEAFF	TRBV29-1	TRBJ1-1	-
TGTGCCAGTAGTATAGCCAGGACAGGGGTGGTAGCTGAAGCTTTCTTT	CASSIARTGVVAEAFF	TRBV19	TRBJ1-1	TRBD1
TGTGCCAGCAGCCCCCTAGGGGCGACCATGAACACTGAAGCTTTCTTT	CASSPLGATMNTEAFF	TRBV7-8	TRBJ1-1	-
TGTGCCAGCAGTGTCCTAACTGGGAACACTGAAGCTTTCTTT	CASSVLTGNTEAFF	TRBV28	TRBJ1-1	-
TGTGCCAGTAGGGATGGACAGGGCAGCTATGGCTACACCTTC	CASRDGQGSYGYTF	TRBV19	TRBJ1-2	TRBD1
TGTGCCAGCAGTGAGGACAGGGGGCTATACGAGCAGTACTTC	CASSEDRGLYEQYF	TRBV2	TRBJ2-7	TRBD1
TGTGCCAGCAGTGAGACAGGGGGCTCCTACGAGCAGTACTTC	CASSETGGSYEQYF	TRBV6-1	TRBJ2-7	TRBD1
TGTGCCAGCTCACCAACGCAGCGCAATGAGCAGTTCTTC	CASSPTQRNEQFF	TRBV18	TRBJ2-1	-
TGCGCCAGCAGCTCCCCCGGGACTAGCTCTTCCCCCCCCACAGATACGCAGTATTTT	CASSSPGTSSSPPTDTQYF	TRBV5-1	TRBJ2-3	TRBD2
TGTGCCAGCAGTTTCTTACAGCGGGAGGGCGACCATGAGCAGTTCTTC	CASSFLQREGDHEQFF	TRBV6-5	TRBJ2-1	TRBD2
TGCGCCAGCAGCTTGGGGGACTTCCCCCTTTTAGGAAAAGCTTTCTTT	CASSLGDFPLLGKAFF	TRBV5-1	TRBJ1-1	-
TGTGCCAGCAGCCCACCGGATGGGACAGGGGTAGATCAGCCCCAGCATTTT	CASSPPDGTGVDQPQHF	TRBV7-9	TRBJ1-5	TRBD1
TGTGCCAGTATGCTAGCGGGAGTTTCGGGTGAGCAGTTCTTC	CASMLAGVSGEQFF	TRBV19	TRBJ2-1	TRBD2
TGTGCCAGCAGGCAGGGTAATTCACCCCTCCACTTT	CASRQGNSPLHF	TRBV28	TRBJ1-6	-